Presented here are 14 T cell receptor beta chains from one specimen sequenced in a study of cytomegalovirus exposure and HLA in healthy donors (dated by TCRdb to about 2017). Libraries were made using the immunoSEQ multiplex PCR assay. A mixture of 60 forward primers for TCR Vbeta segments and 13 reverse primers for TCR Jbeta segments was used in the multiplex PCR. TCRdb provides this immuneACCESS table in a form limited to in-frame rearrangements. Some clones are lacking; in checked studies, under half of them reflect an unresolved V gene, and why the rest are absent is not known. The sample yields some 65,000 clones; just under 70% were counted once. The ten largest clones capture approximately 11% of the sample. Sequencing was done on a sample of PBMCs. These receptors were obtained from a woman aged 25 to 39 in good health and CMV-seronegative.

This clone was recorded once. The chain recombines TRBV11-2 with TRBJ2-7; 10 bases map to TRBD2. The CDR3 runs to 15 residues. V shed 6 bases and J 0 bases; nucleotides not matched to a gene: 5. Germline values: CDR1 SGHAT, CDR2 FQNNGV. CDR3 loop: CASRHLAGVSYEQYF. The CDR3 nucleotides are TGTGCCAGCAGACATCTAGCGGGGGTCTCCTACGAGCAGTACTTC.

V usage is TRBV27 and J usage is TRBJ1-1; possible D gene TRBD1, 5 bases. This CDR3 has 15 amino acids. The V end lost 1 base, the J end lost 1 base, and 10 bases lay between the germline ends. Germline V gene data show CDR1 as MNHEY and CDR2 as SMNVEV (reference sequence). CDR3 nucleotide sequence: TGTGCCAGCAGTTTATGGGGGAGGTCGAACACTGAAGCTTTCTTT. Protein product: CASSLWGRSNTEAFF.

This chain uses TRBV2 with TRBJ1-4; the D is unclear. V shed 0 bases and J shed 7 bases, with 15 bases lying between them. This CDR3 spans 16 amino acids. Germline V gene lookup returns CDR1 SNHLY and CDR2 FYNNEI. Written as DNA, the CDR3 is TGTGCCAGCAGTGAAGCTGGAACGGAGTTCAGTGAAAAACTGTTTTTT. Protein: CASSEAGTEFSEKLFF.

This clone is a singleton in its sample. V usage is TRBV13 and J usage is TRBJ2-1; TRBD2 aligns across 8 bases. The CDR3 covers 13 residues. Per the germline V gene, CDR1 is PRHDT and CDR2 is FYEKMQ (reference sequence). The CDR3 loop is CASREGGENEQFF. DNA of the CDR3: TGTGCAAGCCGGGAGGGCGGGGAAAATGAGCAGTTCTTC.

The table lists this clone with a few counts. This CDR3 is CASRQGAGNTIYF. The CDR3 region has the DNA TGTGCCAGCAGGCAGGGGGCCGGAAACACCATATATTTT. V and J are TRBV2 and TRBJ1-3; TRBD1 matches at 8 bases. Germline V gene lookup returns CDR1 SNHLY and CDR2 FYNNEI. V dropped 6 bases and J dropped 4; count of bases not matched to a gene: 2. This CDR3 has 13 amino acids.

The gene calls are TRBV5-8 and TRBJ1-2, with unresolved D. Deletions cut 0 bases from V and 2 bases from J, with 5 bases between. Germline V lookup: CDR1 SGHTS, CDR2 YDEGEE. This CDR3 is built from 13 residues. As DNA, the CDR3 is TGTGCCAGCAGCTTGGAACAGAACTATGGCTACACCTTC. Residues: CASSLEQNYGYTF.

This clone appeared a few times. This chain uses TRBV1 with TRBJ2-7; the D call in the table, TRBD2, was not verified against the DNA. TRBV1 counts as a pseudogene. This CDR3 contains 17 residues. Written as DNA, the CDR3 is TGCACCAGCAGCCCCCCGGGAGAGCGGGGGCCTTCCTACGAGCAGTACTTC. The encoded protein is CTSSPPGERGPSYEQYF.

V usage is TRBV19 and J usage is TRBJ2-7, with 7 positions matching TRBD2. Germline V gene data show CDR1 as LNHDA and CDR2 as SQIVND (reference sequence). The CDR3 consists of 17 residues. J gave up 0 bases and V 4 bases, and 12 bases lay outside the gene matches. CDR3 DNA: TGTGCCAGTAGTACCTCTCTGGGAGCGGGGAGCTCCTACGAGCAGTACTTC. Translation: CASSTSLGAGSSYEQYF.

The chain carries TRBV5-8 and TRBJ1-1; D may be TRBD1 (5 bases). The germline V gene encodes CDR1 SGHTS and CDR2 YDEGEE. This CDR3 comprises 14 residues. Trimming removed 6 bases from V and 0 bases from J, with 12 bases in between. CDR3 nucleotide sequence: TGTGCCAGCATCTTCGGGGGATTGAACACTGAAGCTTTCTTT. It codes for CASIFGGLNTEAFF.

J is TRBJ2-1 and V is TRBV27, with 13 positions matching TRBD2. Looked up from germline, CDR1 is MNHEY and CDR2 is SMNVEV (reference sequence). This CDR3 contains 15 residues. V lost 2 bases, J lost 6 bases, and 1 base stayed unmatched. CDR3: CASSLGTSGVNEQFF. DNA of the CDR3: TGTGCCAGCAGTTTAGGGACTAGCGGGGTCAATGAGCAGTTCTTC.

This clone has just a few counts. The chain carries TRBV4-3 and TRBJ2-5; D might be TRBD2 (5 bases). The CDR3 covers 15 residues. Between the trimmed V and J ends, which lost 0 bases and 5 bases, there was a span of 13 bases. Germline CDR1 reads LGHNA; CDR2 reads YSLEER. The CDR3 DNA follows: TGCGCCAGCAGCCAAGAGAGTCGGGGTGAGGAGACCCAGTACTTC. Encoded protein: CASSQESRGEETQYF.

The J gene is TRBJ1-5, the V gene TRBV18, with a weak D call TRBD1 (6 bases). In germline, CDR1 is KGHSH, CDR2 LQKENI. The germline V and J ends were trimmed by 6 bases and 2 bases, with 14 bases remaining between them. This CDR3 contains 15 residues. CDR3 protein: CASSQSRGGNQPQHF. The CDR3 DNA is TGTGCCAGCTCTCAAAGCAGGGGTGGCAATCAGCCCCAGCATTTT.

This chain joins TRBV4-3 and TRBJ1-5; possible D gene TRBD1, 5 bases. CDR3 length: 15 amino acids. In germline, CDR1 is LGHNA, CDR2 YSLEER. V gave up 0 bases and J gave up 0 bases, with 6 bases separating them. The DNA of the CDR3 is TGCGCCAGCAGCCAAGACAGGGCTAGCAATCAGCCCCAGCATTTT. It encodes CASSQDRASNQPQHF.

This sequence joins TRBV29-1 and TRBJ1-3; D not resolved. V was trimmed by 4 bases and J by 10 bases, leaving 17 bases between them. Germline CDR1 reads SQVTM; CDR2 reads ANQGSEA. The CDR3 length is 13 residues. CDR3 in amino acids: CSVGETTQSTIYF. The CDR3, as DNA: TGCAGCGTTGGGGAGACAACCCAATCGACCATATATTTT.